The rows below give T cell receptor beta chains drawn from one sample of a study of cytomegalovirus exposure and HLA in healthy donors. Only in-frame clones appear in the TCRdb table, and some are missing; sequencing was by immunoSEQ multiplex PCR. The table records roughly 160,000 clones, approximately 80% of them present only once. The sequencing sample was made of PBMCs. The receptors here all came from a male donor in good health and CMV-seronegative. The CDR3 runs from the conserved cysteine through the conserved F or W. Fields, in order: CDR3 length, J gene, D gene, clone size, V gene, CDR3 DNA, CDR3 protein. A D gene is named only where the DNA matches it firmly. Part of the rows lack a size; the others show once, few, many or a class for expanded clones.

cdr3_length: 12; j_call: TRBJ2-1; d_call: TRBD2; clone_size: -; v_call: TRBV28; cdr3_nt: TGTGCCAGCGGACTAGCGGGGGGGCAGCAGTTCTTC; cdr3_aa: CASGLAGGQQFF
cdr3_length: 14; j_call: TRBJ1-5; d_call: TRBD1; clone_size: -; v_call: TRBV30; cdr3_nt: TGTGCCTGGAGTGCCGACAGGGGAAATCAGCCCCAGCATTTT; cdr3_aa: CAWSADRGNQPQHF
cdr3_length: 14; j_call: TRBJ2-7; d_call: -; clone_size: -; v_call: TRBV27; cdr3_nt: TGTGCCAGCAGTTTTCTCACAGGTTCCTACGAGCAGTACTTC; cdr3_aa: CASSFLTGSYEQYF
cdr3_length: 18; j_call: TRBJ2-5; d_call: -; clone_size: -; v_call: TRBV9; cdr3_nt: TGTGCCAGCAGCGTAGCAACAGGAGGGGTGAAGAACCAAGAGACCCAGTACTTC; cdr3_aa: CASSVATGGVKNQETQYF
cdr3_length: 15; j_call: TRBJ2-1; d_call: -; clone_size: -; v_call: TRBV5-1; cdr3_nt: TGCGCCAGCAGCGGCACAGGGAGCTCCTACAATGAGCAGTTCTTC; cdr3_aa: CASSGTGSSYNEQFF
cdr3_length: 18; j_call: TRBJ2-2; d_call: TRBD1; clone_size: -; v_call: TRBV5-1; cdr3_nt: TGCGCCAGCAGCTTTGGGTTGGGACAGGGGGCGAACACCGGGGAGCTGTTTTTT; cdr3_aa: CASSFGLGQGANTGELFF
cdr3_length: 16; j_call: TRBJ2-2; d_call: TRBD2; clone_size: -; v_call: TRBV7-2; cdr3_nt: TGTGCCAGCAGCTTAGTGAGCGGGAGTGGAACCGGGGAGCTGTTTTTT; cdr3_aa: CASSLVSGSGTGELFF
cdr3_length: 13; j_call: TRBJ2-1; d_call: -; clone_size: -; v_call: TRBV7-8; cdr3_nt: TGTGCCAGCAGCTTCAGGGGTAGCGATGAGCAGTTCTTC; cdr3_aa: CASSFRGSDEQFF
cdr3_length: 13; j_call: TRBJ1-1; d_call: -; clone_size: -; v_call: TRBV5-8; cdr3_nt: TGTGCCAGCAGCTTGGTCAGGAACACTGAAGCTTTCTTT; cdr3_aa: CASSLVRNTEAFF
cdr3_length: 15; j_call: TRBJ2-1; d_call: TRBD1; clone_size: -; v_call: TRBV28; cdr3_nt: TGTGCCAGCAGTTATGGGACAGGGGCGGACAATGAGCAGTTCTTC; cdr3_aa: CASSYGTGADNEQFF
cdr3_length: 14; j_call: TRBJ1-5; d_call: -; clone_size: -; v_call: TRBV5-1; cdr3_nt: TGCGCCAGCAGCTTGGGGGGCGAGGATCAGCCCCAGCATTTT; cdr3_aa: CASSLGGEDQPQHF
cdr3_length: 14; j_call: TRBJ2-2; d_call: -; clone_size: once; v_call: TRBV19; cdr3_nt: TGTGCCAGTAGAGGGACATCGAACACCGGGGAGCTGTTTTTT; cdr3_aa: CASRGTSNTGELFF
cdr3_length: 17; j_call: TRBJ2-2; d_call: -; clone_size: -; v_call: TRBV12-2; cdr3_nt: TGTGCAAGTCGCTTGCCCCTAGCTCTTCTAGACACCGGGGAGCTGTTTTTT; cdr3_aa: CASRLPLALLDTGELFF
cdr3_length: 15; j_call: TRBJ1-2; d_call: -; clone_size: -; v_call: TRBV5-5; cdr3_nt: TGTGCCAGCAGCCCCCCCGGGGGAGCCAACTATGGCTACACCTTC; cdr3_aa: CASSPPGGANYGYTF
cdr3_length: 14; j_call: TRBJ2-3; d_call: TRBD2; clone_size: once; v_call: TRBV2; cdr3_nt: TGTGCCAGCAGTGCGGGGGGAGGGACAGATACGCAGTATTTT; cdr3_aa: CASSAGGGTDTQYF
cdr3_length: 16; j_call: TRBJ1-4; d_call: -; clone_size: many; v_call: TRBV28; cdr3_nt: TGTGCCATCTCACCCCTCCGTGGACTGAGCCATGAAAAACTGTTTTTT; cdr3_aa: CAISPLRGLSHEKLFF
cdr3_length: 15; j_call: TRBJ2-1; d_call: -; clone_size: -; v_call: TRBV5-1; cdr3_nt: TGCGCCAGTGGGAAGGGCAGGGCACCCTACAATGAGCAGTTCTTC; cdr3_aa: CASGKGRAPYNEQFF
cdr3_length: 14; j_call: TRBJ1-1; d_call: TRBD1; clone_size: -; v_call: TRBV30; cdr3_nt: TGTGCCTGGAGTCCCGGGACAGCAAACACTGAAGCTTTCTTT; cdr3_aa: CAWSPGTANTEAFF
cdr3_length: 15; j_call: TRBJ1-1; d_call: -; clone_size: few; v_call: TRBV19; cdr3_nt: TGTGCCAGTAGTATATCCGGAGCGGCGAACACTGAAGCTTTCTTT; cdr3_aa: CASSISGAANTEAFF
cdr3_length: 14; j_call: TRBJ2-7; d_call: -; clone_size: -; v_call: TRBV4-2; cdr3_nt: TGTGCCAGCAGCCAAGATCCTTTACCGGACGAGCAGTACTTC; cdr3_aa: CASSQDPLPDEQYF
cdr3_length: 14; j_call: TRBJ1-5; d_call: -; clone_size: -; v_call: TRBV5-6; cdr3_nt: TGTGCCAGCCAACCAGGGTTTAGCAATCAGCCCCAGCATTTT; cdr3_aa: CASQPGFSNQPQHF
cdr3_length: 13; j_call: TRBJ2-1; d_call: TRBD1; clone_size: -; v_call: TRBV10-3; cdr3_nt: TGTGCCATCACGGGACAGGGGAGGGGTGAGCAGTTCTTC; cdr3_aa: CAITGQGRGEQFF
cdr3_length: 13; j_call: TRBJ2-3; d_call: -; clone_size: -; v_call: TRBV2; cdr3_nt: TGTGCCAGCAGTGGGAGCCCCACAGATACGCAGTATTTT; cdr3_aa: CASSGSPTDTQYF
cdr3_length: 13; j_call: TRBJ2-5; d_call: TRBD1; clone_size: -; v_call: TRBV2; cdr3_nt: TGTGCCAGCACGGGGACAGGGGGGGAGACCCAGTACTTC; cdr3_aa: CASTGTGGETQYF
cdr3_length: 14; j_call: TRBJ1-1; d_call: TRBD1; clone_size: -; v_call: TRBV6-5; cdr3_nt: TGTGCCAGCATTCGACAGGGAAGGGGCACTGAAGCTTTCTTT; cdr3_aa: CASIRQGRGTEAFF
cdr3_length: 15; j_call: TRBJ2-7; d_call: -; clone_size: -; v_call: TRBV5-1; cdr3_nt: TGCGCCAGCAGCCGACCCGAGGGGGGGCCGCAGGAGCAGTACTTC; cdr3_aa: CASSRPEGGPQEQYF
cdr3_length: 14; j_call: TRBJ2-7; d_call: TRBD2; clone_size: once; v_call: TRBV6-5; cdr3_nt: TGTGCCAGCAAACGGGGGGAGGGCGGACACGAGCAGTACTTC; cdr3_aa: CASKRGEGGHEQYF
cdr3_length: 13; j_call: TRBJ1-2; d_call: TRBD1; clone_size: -; v_call: TRBV7-9; cdr3_nt: TGTGCCAGCAGTCAACAGGGGGCTTGGGGCTACACCTTC; cdr3_aa: CASSQQGAWGYTF
cdr3_length: 16; j_call: TRBJ1-4; d_call: -; clone_size: few; v_call: TRBV4-1; cdr3_nt: TGCGCCAGCAGCCAAGAAAGAGCGACAACTAATGAAAAACTGTTTTTT; cdr3_aa: CASSQERATTNEKLFF
cdr3_length: 16; j_call: TRBJ2-7; d_call: TRBD1; clone_size: -; v_call: TRBV28; cdr3_nt: TGTGCCAGCAGTTTAGGCGGGACAGGGGTCTCCTACGAGCAGTACTTC; cdr3_aa: CASSLGGTGVSYEQYF
cdr3_length: 11; j_call: TRBJ2-7; d_call: TRBD1; clone_size: once; v_call: TRBV2; cdr3_nt: TGTGCCAGCAGGGGGACAGGATGGCAGTACTTC; cdr3_aa: CASRGTGWQYF
cdr3_length: 18; j_call: TRBJ2-7; d_call: -; clone_size: few; v_call: TRBV7-9; cdr3_nt: TGTGCCAGCAGCCCCCAACAGGGAAGGACCCCGTTTTCCTACGAGCAGTACTTC; cdr3_aa: CASSPQQGRTPFSYEQYF
cdr3_length: 15; j_call: TRBJ1-2; d_call: -; clone_size: -; v_call: TRBV5-1; cdr3_nt: TGCGCCAGCAGCCTTAGCCAGGGACTGAGCTATGGCTACACCTTC; cdr3_aa: CASSLSQGLSYGYTF
cdr3_length: 15; j_call: TRBJ2-1; d_call: -; clone_size: -; v_call: TRBV5-1; cdr3_nt: TGCGCCAGCAGCATAGCCCAGCAGGGGTACAGTGAGCAGTTCTTC; cdr3_aa: CASSIAQQGYSEQFF
cdr3_length: 15; j_call: TRBJ1-2; d_call: -; clone_size: -; v_call: TRBV9; cdr3_nt: TGTGCCAGCAGCGTAGACGCGGGGGAGTTCTATGGCTACACCTTC; cdr3_aa: CASSVDAGEFYGYTF
cdr3_length: 16; j_call: TRBJ2-1; d_call: TRBD2; clone_size: -; v_call: TRBV5-1; cdr3_nt: TGCGCCAGCAGCTCCCCCACTAGCGGGGGCTACAATGAGCAGTTCTTC; cdr3_aa: CASSSPTSGGYNEQFF
cdr3_length: 15; j_call: TRBJ2-2; d_call: TRBD2; clone_size: -; v_call: TRBV9; cdr3_nt: TGTGCCAGCGCTCGACGGATAGCGGGAACCGGGGAGCTGTTTTTT; cdr3_aa: CASARRIAGTGELFF
cdr3_length: 16; j_call: TRBJ2-1; d_call: TRBD1; clone_size: -; v_call: TRBV4-1; cdr3_nt: TGCGCCAGCAGCCAAGTCGGCACAGGGGTCAGGAATGAGCAGTTCTTC; cdr3_aa: CASSQVGTGVRNEQFF
cdr3_length: 15; j_call: TRBJ2-1; d_call: TRBD2; clone_size: -; v_call: TRBV5-4; cdr3_nt: TGTGCCAGCAGCCGACTAGCGGGAACCTACAATGAGCAGTTCTTC; cdr3_aa: CASSRLAGTYNEQFF
cdr3_length: 15; j_call: TRBJ1-4; d_call: TRBD1; clone_size: -; v_call: TRBV27; cdr3_nt: TGTGCCAGCAGTCCCAAGGACAGGGTCGGTGAAAAACTGTTTTTT; cdr3_aa: CASSPKDRVGEKLFF
cdr3_length: 15; j_call: TRBJ2-7; d_call: TRBD2; clone_size: -; v_call: TRBV9; cdr3_nt: TGTGCCAGCAGCGCAGGCGGGGGATCCTCCTACGAGCAGTACTTC; cdr3_aa: CASSAGGGSSYEQYF
cdr3_length: 13; j_call: TRBJ2-5; d_call: -; clone_size: -; v_call: TRBV13; cdr3_nt: TGTGCCAGCAGCTTAGTATTGGAGGAGACCCAGTACTTC; cdr3_aa: CASSLVLEETQYF
cdr3_length: 12; j_call: TRBJ2-1; d_call: TRBD1; clone_size: few; v_call: TRBV7-8; cdr3_nt: TGTGCCAGCAGCTACGGACAGGGGGCCCTCGTCTTC; cdr3_aa: CASSYGQGALVF
cdr3_length: 14; j_call: TRBJ1-2; d_call: -; clone_size: -; v_call: TRBV7-9; cdr3_nt: TGTGCCAGCAGATCTTCCGGGACACACTATGGCTACACCTTC; cdr3_aa: CASRSSGTHYGYTF
cdr3_length: 14; j_call: TRBJ2-7; d_call: -; clone_size: few; v_call: TRBV5-1; cdr3_nt: TGCGCCAGCAGCTTGGAAGGTGGCGGGTTCTATCCGTACTTC; cdr3_aa: CASSLEGGGFYPYF
cdr3_length: 17; j_call: TRBJ1-1; d_call: -; clone_size: -; v_call: TRBV5-1; cdr3_nt: TGCGCCAGCAGACCACCACTAACAGGGTTTGGAAACACTGAAGCTTTCTTT; cdr3_aa: CASRPPLTGFGNTEAFF
cdr3_length: 13; j_call: TRBJ1-2; d_call: -; clone_size: -; v_call: TRBV28; cdr3_nt: TGTGCCAGCATTGAGGGCCGAGGGTATGGCTACACCTTC; cdr3_aa: CASIEGRGYGYTF
cdr3_length: 15; j_call: TRBJ2-7; d_call: -; clone_size: -; v_call: TRBV9; cdr3_nt: TGTGCCAGCAGCGTCCAGCCGGGGGATTCCTACGAGCAGTACTTC; cdr3_aa: CASSVQPGDSYEQYF
cdr3_length: 14; j_call: TRBJ2-7; d_call: -; clone_size: -; v_call: TRBV4-3; cdr3_nt: TGCGCCAGCAGCCAAGAATCACAGGAGTACGAGCAGTACTTC; cdr3_aa: CASSQESQEYEQYF